This entry is about one T cell receptor (beta chain). No antigen is known for it. Sequencing used an Illumina HiSeq 2000. TCR beta cDNA libraries were prepared using 5'RACE template switching, which introduced a universal primer site and unique molecular identifiers. Synthesis of cDNA was primed from the TCR beta constant segment and was followed by two consecutive PCR amplification steps. As for how the authors treated the data: MIGEC was used to demultiplex reads and group reads by UMI, and MiTCR was used to assemble and quantify clonotypes. To exclude erroneous sequences, only TCR cDNA sequences supported by at least two reads were retained. The tcR package was used for downstream repertoire analysis, and clonotypes were matched between fractions using CDR3 nucleotide sequence together with V segment. VDJmatch was used to annotate antigen specificity against VDJdb, with one amino acid substitution in CDR3 allowed. One entry per CDR3 protein sequence results from the TCRdb reprocessing of the reads, with DNA left out. What appears here as the V and J calls and clone size reflects TCRdb's work, not the paper's. This sample's table carries over 100,000 distinct CDR3 sequences. The ten largest clones take up around 20% of the sample.

The germline V gene supplies CDR1 SGHAT and CDR2 FQNNGV. The CDR3 covers 15 residues, taking in both the cysteine and the phenylalanine. This entry has no DNA. These data belong to a study of T cells expressing NK-cell markers (dated by TCRdb to 2018 to 2021). General notes on the study: TCR beta-chain repertoires were profiled in sorted CD3+CD56+NKG2C+, CD3+CD56+NKG2C- and CD3+CD56-NKG2C+ T-cell subsets from several donors. Among the eight sequenced donors, only one was HCMV-seronegative, while the other seven were HCMV-seropositive. The eight sequenced donors were randomly selected healthy volunteers, three men and five women. The libraries were sequenced on Illumina HiSeq 2000/2500, MiSeq or NextSeq, producing 2 x 150 bp reads.

Overall results and qualifications from the work: Those dominant clonotypes were again the most abundant among CD3+CD56-NKG2C+ cells in a handful of donors, at about 25-65%. Whether the expanded NKG2C-expressing T cell clones were specific for HCMV antigens remained unclear. In six or seven donors, the dominant CD3+CD56+NKG2C+ clonotypes ranked among the top 10 CD8+ clonotypes, making up roughly 1.0-8% of CD8+ T cells.

A commercial ELISA kit detecting HCMV-specific IgG in serum was used to determine HCMV serostatus. Peripheral blood mononuclear cells were isolated from blood by Ficoll density gradient centrifugation. Material for sequencing was blood T cells: a sorted CD56 or NKG2C T cell subset, CD4+ or CD8+ T cells, or bulk PBMC T cells (not recorded which). The receptor was isolated from a woman between 18 and 75 years old in good health. This receptor chain uses TRBV11-2 and TRBJ2-3; TCRdb lists TRBD2, though no DNA is available to test this call. The CDR3 protein: CASSPSGSIADTQYF. Outside the CDR3, residues come from the reference TRBV11-2 and TRBJ2-3 proteins, so the full variable domain is: EAGVAQSPRYKIIEKRQSVAFWCNPISGHATLYWYQQILGQGPKLLIQFQNNGVVDDSQLPKDRFSAERLKGVDSTLKIQPAKLEDSAVYLCASSPSGSIADTQYFGPGTRLTVL.